This TCR beta chain appears in the sequencing data of a study of patients and donors after allogeneic stem cell transplantation. This clonotype was seen only a few times. The CDR3 covers 14 residues. The germline gives CDR1 MGHRA, CDR2 YSYEKL. V gave up 1 base and J gave up 7 bases, with 8 bases separating them. One entry per CDR3 protein results from TCRdb running MiXCR on the RT-PCR reads. The sample shows about 200,000 distinct CDR3 sequences, about 38% of them seen only once. V is TRBV4-1 and J is TRBJ1-6; D uncertain. The receptor was derived from a human donor who was either an allogeneic HSCT recipient or a stem cell or donor lymphocyte infusion donor (not recorded which). It is not recorded whose cells these are; they may come from a transplant donor. Sequencing was performed on blood, either unsorted or a sorted T cell fraction (not recorded which). The chain's CDR3 is CASSQASWNSPLHF. In DNA, the CDR3 is TGCGCCAGCAGCCAAGCTAGTTGGAATTCACCCCTCCACTTT.